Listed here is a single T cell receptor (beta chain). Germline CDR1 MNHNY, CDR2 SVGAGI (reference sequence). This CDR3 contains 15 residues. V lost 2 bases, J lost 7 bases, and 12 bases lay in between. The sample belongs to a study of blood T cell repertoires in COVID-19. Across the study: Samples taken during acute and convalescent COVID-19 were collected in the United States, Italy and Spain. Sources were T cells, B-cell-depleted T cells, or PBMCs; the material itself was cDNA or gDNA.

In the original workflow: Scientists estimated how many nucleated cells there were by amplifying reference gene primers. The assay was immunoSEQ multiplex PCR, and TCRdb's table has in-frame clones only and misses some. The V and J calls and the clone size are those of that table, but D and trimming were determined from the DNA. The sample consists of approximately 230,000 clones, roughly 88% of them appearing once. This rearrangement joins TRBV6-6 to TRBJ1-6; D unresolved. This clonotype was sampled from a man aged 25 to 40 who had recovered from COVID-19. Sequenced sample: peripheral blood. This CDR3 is CASSYAGLGNSPLHF. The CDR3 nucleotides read TGTGCCAGCAGTTACGCCGGACTAGGGAATTCACCCCTCCACTTT.